These 8 T cell receptor beta chains came from one sample sequenced in a study of T cells in localized non-small cell lung cancer (dated by TCRdb to about 2020). Library preparation was by the immunoSEQ multiplex PCR assay. The immuneACCESS repertoire file appears here via TCRdb, limited to in-frame rearrangements. These files lack a portion of the clones; in checked studies, under half of the deficit traces to unresolved V genes, and the cause of the others is not known. This sample has some 85,000 clones in its table, and around three quarters of those were observed once. Roughly 21% of the sample is held by the ten biggest clonotypes. Sample: PBMCs, taken before any cancer treatment. The receptors originated from a man aged 35-75 years with stage II squamous cell lung carcinoma.

Points on this clone: In this CDR3 the conserved last residue, phenylalanine or tryptophan, is missing, so a read error is likely. The chain carries TRBV6-1 and TRBJ1-5, with D perhaps matching TRBD1 (6 bases). This CDR3 comprises 17 residues. Germline loops: CDR1 MNHNS, CDR2 SASEGT. The CDR3 is CAISESSGGGANQPQHL. CDR3 nucleotides: TGTGCCATCAGTGAGTCAAGTGGCGGGGGCGCCAATCAGCCCCAGCATCTT.

This chain joins TRBV19 and TRBJ1-5; TRBD1 aligns across 7 bases. J was trimmed by 6 bases and V by 1 base; bases with no gene match: 6. Looked up from germline, CDR1 is LNHDA and CDR2 is SQIVND (reference sequence). This CDR3 has 15 amino acids. CDR3 residues: CASSIGQGDTQPQHF. The CDR3 DNA reads as TGTGCCAGTAGTATAGGGCAGGGGGACACTCAGCCCCAGCATTTT.

The genes are TRBV19 and TRBJ1-4; D is uncertain. The V gene's germline CDR1 is LNHDA and CDR2 SQIVND (reference sequence). Trimming left V 10 bases short and J 0 bases short, with 9 bases between. This CDR3 has 13 residues. CDR3 residues: CATQRATNEKLFF. CDR3 nucleotide sequence: TGTGCCACCCAGAGAGCAACTAATGAAAAACTGTTTTTT.

V is TRBV28 and J is TRBJ2-7; 7 bases map to TRBD1. This CDR3 spans 13 amino acids. The V gene end was trimmed by 3 bases and the J gene end by 3 bases; junction bases not matched to a gene: 2. CDR1 is MDHEN and CDR2 is SYDVKM in the germline V gene. DNA for the CDR3: TGTGCCAGCAGTTTGGGACAGATCTACGAGCAGTACTTC. Its translation is CASSLGQIYEQYF.

This clone was picked up a small number of times. V is TRBV5-1 and J is TRBJ1-5; D may be TRBD1 (5 bases). Germline-derived CDR1 and CDR2 are SGHRS and YFSETQ. The CDR3 consists of 15 residues. Trimming pared 0 bases from V and 4 bases from J, leaving 11 bases between. The CDR3 bases are TGCGCCAGCAGCTTGGGGGGGATGCGAAATCAGCCCCAGCATTTT. It yields the protein CASSLGGMRNQPQHF.

The rearrangement links TRBV19 to TRBJ2-3; 7 bases fit TRBD2. Germline trimming cut 5 bases from V and 0 bases from J; bases unmatched to any gene: 5. Germline loops: CDR1 LNHDA, CDR2 SQIVND (reference sequence). This CDR3 contains 15 residues. CDR3 sequence: CASSPLGGSTDTQYF. As DNA, the CDR3 is TGTGCCAGTAGTCCCCTGGGGGGGAGCACAGATACGCAGTATTTT.

The chain combines TRBV7-2 with TRBJ1-2, with D uncertain. The CDR3 contains 14 residues. Trimming removed 3 bases at V and 4 bases at J, with 12 bases between. Germline CDR1 SGHTA, CDR2 FQGNSA. CDR3 residues: CASSLPPSGYGYTF. The CDR3 nucleotides read TGTGCCAGCAGCTTGCCCCCGTCGGGCTATGGCTACACCTTC.

V gene TRBV5-5 combines with J gene TRBJ2-2; 9 nucleotides align to TRBD2. This CDR3 region has 14 residues. CDR1 and CDR2 from the germline V gene are SGHKS and YYEKEE (reference sequence). The trim removed 2 bases at V and 6 bases at J, leaving 2 bases unmatched. This CDR3 is CASSFGGRAGELFF. The CDR3 DNA sequence: TGTGCCAGCAGCTTTGGCGGGAGGGCCGGGGAGCTGTTTTTT.